These 20 T cell receptor beta chains were sequenced from one sample in a study of blood T cell repertoires in COVID-19. The repertoire was sequenced with immunoSEQ multiplex PCR; TCRdb's copy has only in-frame clones and lacks some. The data show around 60,000 clones, approximately 80% seen once. Sequenced input: peripheral blood. These TCRs come from an elderly woman with acute or convalescent COVID-19.

The rearrangement uses TRBV30 and TRBJ2-1, with TRBD1 as a possible D gene (5 bases). V shed 5 bases and J shed 6 bases, with 5 bases lying between them. The CDR3 is 10 amino acids. Germline V gives CDR1 GTSNPN, CDR2 SVGIG (reference sequence). The CDR3 region is CAWGANEQFF. In DNA, the CDR3 is TGTGCCTGGGGGGCCAATGAGCAGTTCTTC.

This clone has only a few counts. V gene TRBV6-5 combines with J gene TRBJ2-2; D ambiguous. The CDR3 is 12 residues long. V was cut by 5 bases and J by 7 bases, with 8 bases left in between. Germline assignment: CDR1 MNHEY and CDR2 SVGAGI. The CDR3 DNA follows: TGTGCCAGCAGTCGGGTGGGCGGGGAGCTGTTTTTT. Translating it yields CASSRVGGELFF.

The rearrangement joins TRBV18 to TRBJ2-1, with TRBD2 matching 10 bases. With V trimmed by 2 bases and J by 3 bases, 4 bases remained unmatched. Germline V gene lookup returns CDR1 KGHSH and CDR2 LQKENI. The CDR3 is made up of 16 amino acids. CDR3 bases: TGTGCCAGCTCACCAATAGCGGGGGGACGCTACAATGAGCAGTTCTTC. Its protein is CASSPIAGGRYNEQFF. Based on the CDR3 plus reference TRBV18 and TRBJ2-1, the full variable domain is NAGVMQNPRHLVRRRGQEARLRCSPMKGHSHVYWYRQLPEEGLKFMVYLQKENIIDESGMPKERFSAEFPKEGPSILRIQQVVRGDSAAYFCASSPIAGGRYNEQFFGPGTRLTVL.

V gene TRBV5-1 combines with J gene TRBJ2-1; D is unresolved. Trimming took off 0 bases at V and 9 bases at J, with 10 bases between the two ends. Germline CDR1 and CDR2: SGHRS and YFSETQ. The CDR3 extends over 13 amino acids. The CDR3 loop is CASSLAPSFEQFF. The CDR3 DNA reads as TGCGCCAGCAGCTTGGCCCCTAGTTTTGAGCAGTTCTTC.

The rearrangement joins TRBV2 to TRBJ2-7; D not resolved. Between the trimmed V and J ends, which lost 3 bases and 3 bases, there was a span of 12 bases. This CDR3 spans 14 amino acids. The V gene's germline CDR1 is SNHLY and CDR2 FYNNEI. This CDR3 reads CASSENGAIYEQYF. The CDR3 DNA reads as TGTGCCAGCAGTGAGAACGGTGCCATCTACGAGCAGTACTTC.

This clone was observed a handful of times. The chain joins TRBV6-2 or TRBV6-3 to TRBJ1-1; no clear D. The V and J ends lost 2 bases and 1 base respectively, with 5 bases between them. The CDR3 sequence is 13 residues long. Germline V gene sequence: CDR1 MNHEY, CDR2 SVGEGT. Here the CDR3 reads CASSYPGNTEAFF. CDR3 bases: TGTGCCAGCAGTTACCCAGGGAACACTGAAGCTTTCTTT.

The chain combines TRBV15 with TRBJ2-7, with TRBD2 matching over 7 bases. The V and J ends lost 0 bases and 4 bases, in that order; junction bases with no gene match: 6. Per the germline V gene, CDR1 is LNHNV and CDR2 is YYDKDF (reference sequence). The CDR3 sequence is 15 residues long. The CDR3 sequence is CATSRDGGRGYEQYF. DNA of the CDR3: TGTGCCACCAGCAGAGACGGCGGGAGAGGGTACGAGCAGTACTTC.

The chain joins TRBV6-5 to TRBJ1-1; TRBD1 agrees at 7 bases. The junction had 3 bases not matched to a gene; V was cut back by 4 bases and J by 1 base. The CDR3 extends over 14 amino acids. Germline CDR1 MNHEY, CDR2 SVGAGI. The CDR3 DNA is TGTGCCAGCAGTTCCTCAGGGGGGAACACTGAAGCTTTCTTT. It translates to CASSSSGGNTEAFF.

The genes are TRBV4-1 and TRBJ1-5; D not resolved. The CDR3 length is 13 residues. Germline CDR1 reads MGHRA; CDR2 reads YSYEKL. V lost 5 bases to trimming and J lost 4 bases, with 9 bases between them. Here the CDR3 DNA reads TGCGCCAGCAGCTGGGCTTTAAATCAGCCCCAGCATTTT. This encodes CASSWALNQPQHF.

V gene TRBV27 combines with J gene TRBJ2-4, with D possibly matching TRBD1 (6 bases). Between the trimmed V and J ends, which lost 2 bases and 0 bases, there was a span of 11 bases. Germline V gives CDR1 MNHEY, CDR2 SMNVEV (reference sequence). This CDR3 region has 16 residues. This chain's CDR3 is CASSLQGNLAKNIQYF. In DNA form, the CDR3 reads TGTGCCAGCAGTTTACAGGGGAATCTAGCCAAAAACATTCAGTACTTC.

The chain combines TRBV19 with TRBJ1-1, with a weak D call TRBD1 (6 bases). CDR1 and CDR2 (germline): LNHDA, SQIVND (reference sequence). The CDR3 sequence is 14 residues long. V was pared by 5 bases and J by 1 base, with 11 bases between. DNA of the CDR3: TGTGCCAGTAGTGCTCAGGACAGGAACACTGAAGCTTTCTTT. Protein sequence: CASSAQDRNTEAFF.

The V call is TRBV28, the J call TRBJ1-6, with D maybe TRBD1 (6 bases). Germline CDR1 reads MDHEN; CDR2 reads SYDVKM. V was pared by 6 bases and J by 8 bases, with 20 bases between. The CDR3 extends over 16 amino acids. DNA of the CDR3: TGTGCCAGCAGCCTCCTGAGGGACACCAAAGATTCACCCCTCCACTTT. It translates to CASSLLRDTKDSPLHF.

This chain uses TRBV7-2 with TRBJ1-2, with D hard to call. This CDR3 is 13 amino acids long. V lost 6 bases, J lost 2 bases, and 10 bases lay in between. CDR1 SGHTA and CDR2 FQGNSA come from the germline V gene. The CDR3 spells CASSPPENYGYTF. CDR3 bases: TGTGCCAGCAGTCCACCTGAGAACTATGGCTACACCTTC.

The rearrangement joins TRBV5-1 to TRBJ2-5; the match to TRBD2 covers 9 bases. This CDR3 spans 16 amino acids. V trimming: 0 bases; J trimming: 1 base; junction bases outside the gene matches: 4. The germline CDR1 and CDR2 sequences are SGHRS and YFSETQ. CDR3: CASSLAGGRAQETQYF. The CDR3 DNA sequence: TGCGCCAGCAGCTTGGCAGGCGGGAGGGCCCAAGAGACCCAGTACTTC.

The chain links TRBV4-1 to TRBJ2-1; D remains unclear. The V and J ends lost 2 bases and 5 bases respectively, with 19 bases between them. The germline gives CDR1 MGHRA, CDR2 YSYEKL. This CDR3 has 17 amino acids. CDR3 sequence: CASSQFPTPQINNEQFF. For the CDR3, the DNA is TGCGCCAGCAGCCAATTCCCGACACCGCAAATTAACAATGAGCAGTTCTTC.

The rearrangement joins TRBV5-4 to TRBJ2-3, with 12 bases identical to TRBD2. The V and J ends lost 4 bases and 0 bases, in that order; junction bases with no gene match: 0. Germline loops: CDR1 SGHNT, CDR2 YYREEE (reference sequence). This CDR3 has 15 residues. CDR3 sequence reads: CASSLAGGSTDTQYF. As DNA, the CDR3 is TGTGCCAGCAGCCTAGCGGGGGGGAGCACAGATACGCAGTATTTT.

CDR3 amino acids: CASRPGTASEKLFF. The CDR3 coding sequence is TGTGCCAGCAGACCCGGGACAGCCTCTGAAAAACTGTTTTTT. The rearrangement joins TRBV6-6 to TRBJ1-4; TRBD1 matches at 7 bases. Germline V gives CDR1 MNHNY, CDR2 SVGAGI (reference sequence). Trimming at V came to 6 bases and at J to 7 bases, leaving 8 bases not matched to a gene. CDR3 length: 14 amino acids.

CDR3 amino acids: CASSFWGGAPDTQYF. Written as DNA, the CDR3 is TGTGCCAGCAGCTTTTGGGGGGGGGCCCCAGATACGCAGTATTTT. The gene calls are TRBV7-2 and TRBJ2-3, with TRBD2 as a possible D gene (7 bases). V lost 3 bases to trimming and J lost 4 bases, with 14 bases between them. The CDR3 is 15 residues long. Germline CDR1 reads SGHTA; CDR2 reads FQGNSA.

The V gene is TRBV2, the J gene TRBJ1-5, with unresolved D. CDR3 length: 12 amino acids. Between the trimmed V and J ends, which lost 4 bases and 9 bases, there was a span of 10 bases. The germline V gene encodes CDR1 SNHLY and CDR2 FYNNEI. The CDR3 is CASSAGVRPQHF. CDR3 sequence (DNA): TGTGCCAGCAGTGCGGGAGTAAGGCCCCAGCATTTT.

The V gene is TRBV2, the J gene TRBJ2-7; D is possibly TRBD1 (6 bases). CDR1 is SNHLY, CDR2 FYNNEI, per germline. This CDR3 is 12 amino acids long. The V and J ends lost 5 bases and 4 bases respectively, with 9 bases between them. DNA for the CDR3: TGTGCCAGCAGTCCACAGGGATACGAGCAGTACTTC. Its protein is CASSPQGYEQYF.